The clone carrying this TCR beta chain was seen more than once but under ten times. This entry belongs to a study of blood T cell repertoires in COVID-19. Study-level information: Sources were T cells, B-cell-depleted T cells, or PBMCs; the material itself was cDNA or gDNA.

Trimming shortened V by 0 bases and J by 0 bases, and 13 bases separated the two germline ends. The CDR3 covers 17 residues. The germline CDR1 and CDR2 sequences are SGHDT and YYEEEE. Enrolled through a virtual design, the participants were between about 18 and 100 years of age and came from fewer than 30 US areas. How the authors handled the data: Amplification with reference gene primers provided the estimates of nucleated cell counts. The repertoire was sequenced with immunoSEQ multiplex PCR; TCRdb's copy has only in-frame clones and lacks some. V and J calls and clone size are as listed in that table; D and trimming were resolved from the DNA. The sample carries almost 85,000 clones, about 89% recorded once.

This clonotype was obtained from a woman between 50 and 59 years old with acute COVID-19. Sample: PBMCs or T cells enriched from blood (not recorded which). V usage is TRBV5-6 and J usage is TRBJ1-3, with a possible D match to TRBD1 (6 bases). In nucleotides, the CDR3 is TGTGCCAGCAGCTTGGAACAGGGACACTTCTCTGGAAACACCATATATTTT. This translates into CASSLEQGHFSGNTIYF.